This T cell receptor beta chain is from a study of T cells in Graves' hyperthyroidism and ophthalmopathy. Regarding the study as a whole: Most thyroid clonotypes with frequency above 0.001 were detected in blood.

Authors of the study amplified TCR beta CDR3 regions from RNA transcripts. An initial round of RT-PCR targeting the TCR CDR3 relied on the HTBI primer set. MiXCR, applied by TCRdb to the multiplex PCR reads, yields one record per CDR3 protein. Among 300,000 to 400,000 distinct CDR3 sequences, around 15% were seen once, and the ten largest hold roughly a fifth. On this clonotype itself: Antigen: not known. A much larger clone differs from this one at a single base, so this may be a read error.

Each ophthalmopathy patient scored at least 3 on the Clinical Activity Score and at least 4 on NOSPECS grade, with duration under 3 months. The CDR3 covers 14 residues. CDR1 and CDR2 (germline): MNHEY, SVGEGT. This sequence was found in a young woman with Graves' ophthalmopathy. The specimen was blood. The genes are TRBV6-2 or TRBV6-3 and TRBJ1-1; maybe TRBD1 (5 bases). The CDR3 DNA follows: TGTGCCGGCAGAGACTCCTGGGGCCCAGGTGAAGCTTTCTTT. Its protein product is CAGRDSWGPGEAFF.